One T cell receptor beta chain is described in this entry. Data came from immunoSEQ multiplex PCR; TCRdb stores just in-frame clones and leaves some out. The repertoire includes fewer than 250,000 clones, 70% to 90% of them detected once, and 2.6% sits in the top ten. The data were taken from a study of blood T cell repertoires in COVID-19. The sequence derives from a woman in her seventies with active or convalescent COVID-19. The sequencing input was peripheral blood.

The CDR3 DNA sequence: TGTGCCAGCAGCTCCCTGCAGGGGGTAACCTACGAGCAGTACTTC. Its protein product is CASSSLQGVTYEQYF. V is TRBV28 and J is TRBJ2-7; 7 nucleotides agree with TRBD1. V trimming: 6 bases; J trimming: 2 bases; junction bases outside the gene matches: 10. The CDR3 has 15 residues. Germline CDR1 MDHEN, CDR2 SYDVKM. The variable domain in full, completed from reference TRBV28 and TRBJ2-7, reads DVKVTQSSRYLVKRTGEKVFLECVQDMDHENMFWYRQDPGLGLRLIYFSYDVKMKEKGDIPEGYSVSREKKERFSLILESASTNQTSMYLCASSSLQGVTYEQYFGPGTRLTVT.